Shown below are 6 T cell receptor beta chains from a single sample sequenced in a study of beta chain features in type 1 diabetes. Investigators reverse transcribed all isolated RNA, so they sequenced expressed TCRB transcripts. Only in-frame clones appear in the TCRdb table, and some are missing; sequencing was by immunoSEQ multiplex PCR. This table has fewer than 900,000 clones, roughly a sixth appearing once. The sample consisted of naive CD4+ T cells from blood. These receptors originate from a woman between 18 and 29 years old in good health.

V gene TRBV5-4 combines with J gene TRBJ1-2; 9 positions agree with TRBD1. J was trimmed by 8 bases and V by 2 bases; bases with no gene match: 10. This CDR3 comprises 15 residues. Germline CDR1 reads SGHNT; CDR2 reads YYREEE (reference sequence). CDR3 loop: CASSLQGAMGQGYTF. Written as DNA, the CDR3 is TGTGCCAGCAGCTTACAGGGGGCGATGGGTCAGGGCTACACCTTC.

The CDR3 DNA follows: TGTGCCAGCAGCAAAGAGTCTGACGGCTATGGCTACACCTTC. Translation: CASSKESDGYGYTF. The chain combines TRBV21-1 with TRBJ1-2. TRBV21-1 corresponds to a pseudogene. There are 14 residues in the CDR3.

This clone was counted a few times. The chain joins TRBV15 to TRBJ2-7; TRBD1 agrees at 10 bases. The V gene end was trimmed by 6 bases and the J gene end by 6 bases; junction bases not matched to a gene: 17. Per germline, CDR1 LNHNV and CDR2 YYDKDF (reference sequence). The CDR3 is 17 amino acids. CDR3 in DNA: TGTGCCACCAGAAGACAGGGGGCGTTGGCGGGAGTATCCGAGCAGTACTTC. The encoded protein is CATRRQGALAGVSEQYF. The full variable domain, its missing parts supplied by reference TRBV15 and TRBJ2-7, is DAMVIQNPRYQVTQFGKPVTLSCSQTLNHNVMYWYQQKSSQAPKLLFHYYDKDFNNEADTPDNFQSRRPNTSFCFLDIRSPGLGDTAMYLCATRRQGALAGVSEQYFGPGTRLTVT.

The chain recombines TRBV9 with TRBJ2-7, with 10 nucleotides matching TRBD1. CDR3 length: 15 residues. V shed 4 bases, J shed 4 bases, and the junction held 8 bases outside the gene matches. CDR1 SGDLS and CDR2 YYNGEE come from the germline V gene. In nucleotides, the CDR3 is TGTGCCAGCAGCACAAGGGACAGGGGCCCTTACGAGCAGTACTTC. As protein: CASSTRDRGPYEQYF.

The chain employs TRBV7-8 and TRBJ2-7; D is uncertain. V lost 2 bases and J lost 6, with 11 bases in between. CDR3 length: 13 amino acids. The V gene's germline CDR1 is SGHVS and CDR2 FQNEAQ. CDR3 sequence (DNA): TGTGCCAGCAGCTTATGGGATCGATCCGAGCAGTACTTC. It codes for CASSLWDRSEQYF.

The CDR3 reads CASSFVGNYGYTF. In DNA, the CDR3 is TGTGCCAGCAGTTTTGTCGGGAACTATGGCTACACCTTC. The V gene is TRBV28, the J gene TRBJ1-2; D not certain. V lost 3 bases and J lost 2, with 7 bases in between. Germline CDR1 reads MDHEN; CDR2 reads SYDVKM. This CDR3 region has 13 residues.